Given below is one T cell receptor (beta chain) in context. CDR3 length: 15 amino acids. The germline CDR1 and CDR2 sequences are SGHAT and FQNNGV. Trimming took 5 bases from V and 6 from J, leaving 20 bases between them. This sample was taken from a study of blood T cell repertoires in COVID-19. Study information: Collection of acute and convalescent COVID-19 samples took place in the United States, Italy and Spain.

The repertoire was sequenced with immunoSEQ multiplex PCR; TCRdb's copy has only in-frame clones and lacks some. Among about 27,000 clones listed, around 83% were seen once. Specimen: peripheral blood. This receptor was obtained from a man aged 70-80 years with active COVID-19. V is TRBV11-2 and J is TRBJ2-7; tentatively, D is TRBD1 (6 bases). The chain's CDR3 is CASSPGDNTALEQYF. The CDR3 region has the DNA TGTGCCAGCAGCCCCGGGGACAACACCGCCCTCGAGCAGTACTTC.